This TCR beta chain comes out of a study of beta chain features in type 1 diabetes. Germline CDR1 and CDR2: KGHSH and LQKENI. This CDR3 region has 13 residues. Trimming took 4 bases from V and 4 from J, leaving 8 bases between them. Expressed TCRB transcripts were sequenced, since all the RNA that had been isolated was reverse transcribed. The table came from immunoSEQ multiplex PCR; TCRdb's copy has only in-frame clones and leaves some out. The repertoire consists of around 340,000 clones, with less than 9.5% occurring once and the leading ten covering less than 0.5%. This clone showed up just a few times. Its antigen remains unknown. Study findings and constraints: VDJ junctions from patients with type 1 diabetes contained fewer insertions and more deletions. There was no resolution here of whether HLA type influences TCRB rearrangement. Relative to healthy donors, patients appeared to have naive, central memory and Treg TCRB repertoires that were more similar.

Sequencing was carried out using central memory CD4+ T cells from blood. The clonotype comes from a young woman in good health. This sequence joins TRBV18 and TRBJ2-1; D possibly corresponds to TRBD1 (5 bases). CDR3 residues: CASSQGAYNEQFF. The CDR3 DNA sequence: TGTGCCAGCTCACAAGGGGCTTACAATGAGCAGTTCTTC.